The 5 T cell receptor beta chains presented below share a single source sample, sequenced in a study of T cell changes during pregnancy in multiple sclerosis. The method was immunoSEQ multiplex PCR; TCRdb's version includes in-frame clones alone and lacks a portion of them. The sample includes 70,000 to 100,000 clones, roughly 93% of them seen just once. The sequenced sample was peripheral blood, obtained in the third trimester of pregnancy. The receptors originated from a female donor in good health, enrolled as a control in a pregnancy study.

V is TRBV6-5 and J is TRBJ2-5; 7 bases are shared with TRBD1. The V and J ends lost 2 bases and 2 bases, in that order; junction bases with no gene match: 2. Germline CDR1 reads MNHEY; CDR2 reads SVGAGI. This CDR3 comprises 14 residues. CDR3 loop: CASSYEGAQETQYF. DNA for the CDR3: TGTGCCAGCAGTTACGAGGGGGCGCAAGAGACCCAGTACTTC.

V is TRBV2 and J is TRBJ2-1; TRBD2 aligns across 9 bases. Germline V gene data show CDR1 as SNHLY and CDR2 as FYNNEI. CDR3 length equals 15 residues. V lost 6 bases to trimming and J lost 7 bases; unmatched junction nucleotides: 10. The CDR3 region is CASSPLGGRGNEQFF. In DNA form, the CDR3 reads TGTGCCAGCAGCCCCCTTGGCGGGAGGGGGAATGAGCAGTTCTTC.

The chain carries TRBV4-2 and TRBJ2-7, with a weak D call TRBD2 (5 bases). Per germline, CDR1 LGHNA and CDR2 YNFKEQ. This CDR3 region has 12 residues. Between the trimmed V and J ends, which lost 0 bases and 7 bases, there was a span of 7 bases. The CDR3 DNA reads TGTGCCAGCAGCCAAGATCGGGGTGAGCAGTACTTC. Encoded protein: CASSQDRGEQYF.

The rearrangement uses TRBV19 and TRBJ2-5; 13 bases agree with TRBD2. The CDR3 covers 17 residues. The germline CDR1 and CDR2 sequences are LNHDA and SQIVND (reference sequence). The V and J ends lost 3 bases and 2 bases, in that order; junction bases with no gene match: 6. The CDR3 spells CASSIGLAGAQQETQYF. The CDR3 DNA sequence: TGTGCCAGTAGTATTGGACTAGCGGGAGCCCAGCAAGAGACCCAGTACTTC.

This clone was observed a single time. This chain uses TRBV5-1 with TRBJ1-1; perhaps TRBD1 as D (5 bases). V gave up 0 bases and J gave up 1 base, with 7 bases separating them. From germline, CDR1 is SGHRS and CDR2 YFSETQ. CDR3 length: 14 residues. DNA of the CDR3: TGCGCCAGCAGCTTGGGACAGCCGAACACTGAAGCTTTCTTT. Residues: CASSLGQPNTEAFF.